The rows below give T cell receptor beta chains drawn from one sample of a study of CXCR3-negative and CXCR3-positive naive CD8 T cells. TCRdb reworked the 5' RACE reads into one entry per CDR3 protein, no DNA. The sample yields some 68,000 distinct CDR3 sequences, of which the top ten take up 4.8%. Material: naive CXCR3+ CD8+ T cells from blood. These receptors originate from a human donor in good health. Some clones in this sample may be carry-over from other donors' samples. Each CDR3 is given with its conserved first and last residue.

V	J	CDR3
TRBV7-9	TRBJ1-5	CASSWGGQPQHF
TRBV27	TRBJ2-1	CASSLSGGGITYNEQFF
TRBV30	TRBJ2-5	CAWSVRAGQQETQYF
TRBV5-1	TRBJ2-7	CASSPTGTAIIYEQYF
TRBV5-8	TRBJ1-2	CASSWDRGINYGYTF
TRBV14	TRBJ2-7	CASSKGQGHEQYF
TRBV20-1	TRBJ2-7	CSARDGRTEYEQYF
TRBV21-1	TRBJ2-7	CASSKVLAASGTRYEQYF
TRBV12-3/TRBV12-4	TRBJ2-1	CASSPWTGKTSSYNEQFF
TRBV28	TRBJ2-6	CASSTQGANVLTF
TRBV20-1	TRBJ2-7	CSARMDMGRTYEQYF
TRBV15	TRBJ1-4	CATTVGGGKGNEKLFF
TRBV27	TRBJ1-5	CASSLSTTHSNQPQHF
TRBV29-1	TRBJ2-3	CSSTGTGGAGWTDTQYF
TRBV29-1	TRBJ2-7	CSVQTGGEQYF
TRBV23-1	TRBJ2-2	CATTIDRANTGELFF
TRBV29-1	TRBJ2-7	CSVGGGSSYEQYF
TRBV6-6	TRBJ2-2	CASSYSPSGNIGELFF
TRBV12-3/TRBV12-4	TRBJ2-5	CASSLTETQYF
TRBV29-1	TRBJ2-1	CSLLIPSYNEQFF
TRBV7-9	TRBJ1-1	CASSPEDRVRTEAFF
TRBV29-1	TRBJ2-7	CSVRSAGEPLYEQYF
TRBV6-2/TRBV6-3	TRBJ2-4	CASSYPRGGDVGIQYF
TRBV7-8	TRBJ1-6	CASSLSENSPLHF
TRBV19	TRBJ2-3	CASSFLGDTDTQYF
TRBV27	TRBJ2-1	CATRRAYNEQFF
TRBV5-1	TRBJ2-1	CASGGDGEEQFF